A single sample gave rise to the 29 T cell receptor beta chains below, sequenced in a study of blood T cells in healthy people across ages. A second PCR, run for roughly 7 to 12 cycles, used a sample-barcoded 5' primer plus a J-beta primer mix. TCRdb re-called the 5' RACE reads through MiXCR, storing one row per CDR3 protein. The sample contains about 670,000 distinct CDR3 sequences, around 50% of which appear only once. Sequencing was performed on blood. These receptors were taken from a woman aged 80 or over in good health.

About this clonotype itself: A much larger clone sits a single nucleotide away, making a read error possible. V is TRBV15 and J is TRBJ2-7; D is undetermined. Germline V gene lookup returns CDR1 LNHNV and CDR2 YYDKDF (reference sequence). The length of the CDR3 is 15 residues. The CDR3 DNA sequence: TGTGTCACCAGCAGAGATTACGGAACGGGCTCCGAGCAGTACTTC. Its translation is CVTSRDYGTGSEQYF.

This clonotype was counted between two and nine times. The rearrangement uses TRBV3-1 and TRBJ2-7; D remains unclear. Trimming took off 0 bases at V and 1 base at J, with 7 bases between the two ends. This CDR3 has 14 amino acids. Germline CDR1 and CDR2: LGHDT and YNNKEL (reference sequence). CDR3 nucleotide sequence: TGTGCCAGCAGCCAAGATCGTCGATCCTACGAGCAGTACTTC. This translates into CASSQDRRSYEQYF.

The rearrangement uses TRBV29-1 and TRBJ2-6; tentatively, D is TRBD1 or TRBD2 (5 bases each). This CDR3 spans 17 amino acids. Germline V lookup: CDR1 SQVTM, CDR2 ANQGSEA. V was clipped by 3 bases and J by 0 bases, with 15 bases between them. CDR3 amino acids: CSVDSGRLASGANVLTF. The CDR3 DNA is TGCAGCGTTGACTCGGGACGCTTAGCCTCTGGGGCCAACGTCCTGACTTTC.

This clonotype has more than one count but fewer than ten. This chain links TRBV6-2 or TRBV6-3 with TRBJ1-1; D is possibly TRBD1 (6 bases). Trimming cost V 8 bases and J 5 bases, with 12 bases left between them. CDR1 is MNHEY, CDR2 SVGEGT, per germline. The length of the CDR3 is 12 residues. For the CDR3, the DNA is TGTGCCAGCTCAGGGGTTCGAACTGAAGCTTTCTTT. Residues: CASSGVRTEAFF.

V gene TRBV20-1 combines with J gene TRBJ1-5, with 7 bases aligning to TRBD1. V shed 5 bases, J shed 5 bases, and the junction held 9 bases outside the gene matches. Germline-derived CDR1 and CDR2 are DFQATT and SNEGSKA (reference sequence). CDR3 length: 14 amino acids. The CDR3 protein is CSARTGTADQPQHF. The CDR3 DNA follows: TGCAGTGCTCGTACCGGGACAGCCGATCAGCCCCAGCATTTT.

This clonotype occurred once. The chain employs TRBV7-9 and TRBJ2-7, with 16 bases that match TRBD2. Germline V gene sequence: CDR1 SEHNR, CDR2 FQNEAQ (reference sequence). V trimming: 6 bases; J trimming: 9 bases; junction bases outside the gene matches: 5. The CDR3 extends over 14 amino acids. The CDR3 is CASSGTSGRDGQYF. CDR3 sequence (DNA): TGTGCCAGCAGTGGGACTAGCGGGAGGGATGGGCAGTACTTC.

The genes are TRBV12-3 or TRBV12-4 and TRBJ1-5; 7 bases are shared with TRBD1. The CDR3 covers 16 residues. J gave up 0 bases and V 6 bases, and 8 bases lay outside the gene matches. CDR3 sequence: CASSLRDRFSNQPQHF. The CDR3 DNA reads TGTGCCAGCAGCCTGCGGGACAGATTTAGCAATCAGCCCCAGCATTTT.

This clonotype has just a few counts. This chain uses TRBV20-1 with TRBJ2-1, with D tentatively TRBD2 (5 bases). This CDR3 has 14 amino acids. The V gene lost 0 bases and the J gene lost 5 bases, with 11 bases spanning the gap. Germline V gives CDR1 DFQATT, CDR2 SNEGSKA (reference sequence). For the CDR3, the DNA is TGCAGTGCTAGAGATTTCGAGGGAAACAATGAGCAGTTCTTC. Protein sequence: CSARDFEGNNEQFF.

In regard to this clonotype: A much larger clone is a single base away; this may be a read error. The genes are TRBV10-1 and TRBJ2-7; no firm D call. The DNA end favors TRBJ2-5, so the J call may be wrong. The CDR3 runs to 14 residues. The germline CDR1 and CDR2 sequences are WNHNN and SYGVQD (reference sequence). The CDR3 region has the DNA TGCGCCAGCAGTGGGTCGACGGGCAGAGAGACCCAGTACTTC. Translated: CASSGSTGRETQYF.

There are a few counts of this clonotype. CDR3 DNA sequence: TGCGCCAGCAGCCCAACCGGGGAGAAGGATTCACCCCTCCACTTT. Its translation is CASSPTGEKDSPLHF. The V and J genes are TRBV5-1 and TRBJ1-6; D not certain. V lost 4 bases to trimming and J lost 8 bases, with 16 bases between them. The CDR3 spans 15 residues. Germline lookup yields CDR1 SGHRS and CDR2 YFSETQ.

This sequence joins TRBV12-3 or TRBV12-4 and TRBJ2-7; 7 nucleotides agree with TRBD1. The better agreement between TRBJ2-5 and the DNA end casts doubt on the J call. CDR3 length: 13 residues. CDR3 region: CASNRGVRETQYF. CDR3 nucleotides: TGTGCCAGTAACAGGGGTGTTAGAGAGACCCAGTACTTC.

The chain carries TRBV5-1 and TRBJ2-1; 15 bases are shared with TRBD2. This CDR3 has 17 amino acids. V trimming: 6 bases; J trimming: 7 bases; junction bases outside the gene matches: 11. In germline, CDR1 is SGHRS, CDR2 YFSETQ. The CDR3 protein is CASTRIAGTSGGNEQFF. In DNA, the CDR3 is TGCGCCAGCACCCGAATAGCCGGGACTAGCGGGGGGAATGAGCAGTTCTTC.

The rearrangement uses TRBV27 and TRBJ2-7; tentatively, D is TRBD1 or TRBD2 (5 bases each). V lost 4 bases to trimming and J lost 3 bases, with 22 bases between them. CDR3 size: 17 residues. The germline V gene has CDR1 MNHEY and CDR2 SMNVEV (reference sequence). The CDR3 loop reads CASSSLRWGGFRYEQYF. The CDR3 DNA reads as TGTGCCAGCAGTTCTCTCCGATGGGGCGGGTTCCGCTACGAGCAGTACTTC.

This clonotype was seen ten or more times. V usage is TRBV10-3 and J usage is TRBJ1-1; TRBD1 is a possible D gene (5 bases). The CDR3 totals 15 residues. Germline V gene data show CDR1 as ENHRY and CDR2 as SYGVKD. V was trimmed by 6 bases and J by 8 bases, leaving 22 bases between them. The CDR3 protein is CAISRDLIGMEEAFF. DNA for the CDR3: TGTGCCATCAGCCGGGACCTAATAGGGATGGAGGAAGCTTTCTTT.

This chain connects TRBV3-1 to TRBJ2-3; D not certain. There are 12 residues in the CDR3. The V gene lost 6 bases and the J gene lost 4 bases, with 8 bases spanning the gap. Germline V lookup: CDR1 LGHDT, CDR2 YNNKEL (reference sequence). CDR3 in amino acids: CASRSAADTQYF. The CDR3 nucleotides are TGTGCCAGCAGAAGTGCCGCAGATACGCAGTATTTT.

This chain links TRBV19 with TRBJ2-1; possibly TRBD1 for D (6 bases). The V gene's germline CDR1 is LNHDA and CDR2 SQIVND (reference sequence). The length of the CDR3 is 16 residues. Trimming shortened V by 3 bases and J by 3 bases, and 15 bases separated the two germline ends. The CDR3 region is CASSIWARGVYNEQFF. The CDR3 DNA follows: TGTGCCAGTAGTATTTGGGCCAGGGGCGTCTACAATGAGCAGTTCTTC. Filled out from reference TRBV19 and TRBJ2-1, the complete variable domain reads DGGITQSPKYLFRKEGQNVTLSCEQNLNHDAMYWYRQDPGQGLRLIYYSQIVNDFQKGDIAEGYSVSREKKESFPLTVTSAQKNPTAFYLCASSIWARGVYNEQFFGPGTRLTVL.

Of note for this clonotype: A much larger clone sits a single nucleotide away, making a read error possible. J is TRBJ1-2 and V is TRBV12-3 or TRBV12-4; the D gene is possibly TRBD1 (5 bases). The ends were cut back, 10 bases at V and 1 base at J, with 19 bases in the middle. The CDR3 has 15 residues. The CDR3 region has the DNA TGTGCCAACAGCACGAGGGGAGTGCTTAACTATGGCTACACCTTC. This encodes CANSTRGVLNYGYTF.

This chain uses TRBV6-5 with TRBJ2-3, with D unresolved. Trimming took off 8 bases at V and 6 bases at J, with 6 bases between the two ends. The germline V gene encodes CDR1 MNHEY and CDR2 SVGAGI. CDR3 length: 10 amino acids. As DNA, the CDR3 is TGTGCCAGCGGGGATGATACGCAGTATTTT. This gives the protein CASGDDTQYF.

The rearrangement uses TRBV7-9 and TRBJ2-1; D is undetermined. CDR3 size: 14 residues. Per the germline V gene, CDR1 is SEHNR and CDR2 is FQNEAQ (reference sequence). With 5 bases removed from V and 2 bases from J, the gap between germline ends came to 10 bases. Here the CDR3 DNA reads TGTGCCAGCAGCGTGACACCTACCTACAATGAGCAGTTCTTC. Its protein product is CASSVTPTYNEQFF.

Concerning this clonotype itself: This clone may be a read error of a much larger clone one base away. The chain combines TRBV6-6 with TRBJ1-1; D is unclear. This CDR3 is 11 amino acids long. Germline lookup yields CDR1 MNHNY and CDR2 SVGAGI (reference sequence). The CDR3 nucleotides read TGTGCAAGGAGGTGGAACACTGAAGCTTTCTTT. It is translated as CARRWNTEAFF.

The genes are TRBV3-1 and TRBJ2-3; perhaps TRBD1 as D (5 bases). Germline V gene sequence: CDR1 LGHDT, CDR2 YNNKEL (reference sequence). The CDR3 loop spans 15 amino acids. Trimming stripped 1 base from V and 2 bases from J, with 10 bases between. The CDR3 is CASSQVAGPTDTQYF. DNA of the CDR3: TGTGCCAGCAGCCAAGTAGCAGGGCCCACAGATACGCAGTATTTT.

The J gene is TRBJ2-7, the V gene TRBV29-1; possibly TRBD1 for D (7 bases). The CDR3 extends over 19 amino acids. Germline values: CDR1 SQVTM, CDR2 ANQGSEA. The V and J ends lost 8 bases and 3 bases respectively, with 35 bases between them. The CDR3 reads CSIRDWGQISDPRNYEQYF. The DNA of the CDR3 is TGCAGCATCCGGGACTGGGGACAGATCTCAGACCCCCGAAACTACGAGCAGTACTTC.

The V gene is TRBV12-3 or TRBV12-4, the J gene TRBJ2-3, with 12 bases that match TRBD1. This CDR3 is built from 15 residues. Germline trimming cut 7 bases from V and 4 bases from J; bases unmatched to any gene: 6. This CDR3 is CASNPGQGAPDTQYF. As DNA, the CDR3 is TGTGCCAGCAACCCGGGACAGGGGGCTCCAGATACGCAGTATTTT.

This clonotype was seen at least ten times. V is TRBV27 and J is TRBJ2-4; D not resolved. Germline CDR1 and CDR2: MNHEY and SMNVEV (reference sequence). With 3 bases removed from V and 0 bases from J, the gap between germline ends came to 12 bases. CDR3 size: 16 residues. CDR3 sequence reads: CASSFRQGLAKNIQYF. CDR3 nucleotide sequence: TGTGCCAGCAGTTTTCGGCAAGGGCTAGCCAAAAACATTCAGTACTTC.

This chain connects TRBV2 to TRBJ1-1; TRBD1 might be the D (5 bases). CDR1 SNHLY and CDR2 FYNNEI come from the germline V gene. There are 13 residues in the CDR3. The V gene lost 8 bases and the J gene lost 1 base, with 11 bases spanning the gap. This CDR3 is CASSGTKNTEAFF. The DNA of the CDR3 is TGTGCCAGCTCCGGGACTAAGAACACTGAAGCTTTCTTT.

V and J are TRBV18 and TRBJ2-3, with TRBD1 as a possible D gene (5 bases). This CDR3 spans 14 amino acids. Germline lookup yields CDR1 KGHSH and CDR2 LQKENI. V lost 2 bases to trimming and J lost 2 bases, with 8 bases between them. CDR3 sequence (DNA): TGTGCCAGCTCACCAAGGGGATACACAGATACGCAGTATTTT. It specifies CASSPRGYTDTQYF.

In this sample, this clonotype turned up many times. The chain carries TRBV15 and TRBJ2-7; TRBD2 might be the D (5 bases). V was cut by 0 bases and J by 4 bases, with 16 bases left in between. Germline lookup yields CDR1 LNHNV and CDR2 YYDKDF (reference sequence). The CDR3 has 16 amino acids. For the CDR3, the DNA is TGTGCCACCAGCAGAGATCTGGCAACGGGAACTTACGAGCAGTACTTC. This codes for CATSRDLATGTYEQYF. Combining the CDR3 with reference TRBV15 and TRBJ2-7 gives the whole variable domain DAMVIQNPRYQVTQFGKPVTLSCSQTLNHNVMYWYQQKSSQAPKLLFHYYDKDFNNEADTPDNFQSRRPNTSFCFLDIRSPGLGDTAMYLCATSRDLATGTYEQYFGPGTRLTVT.

This clonotype appeared many times. The rearrangement links TRBV19 to TRBJ2-3; no firm D call. Germline loops: CDR1 LNHDA, CDR2 SQIVND (reference sequence). There are 16 residues in the CDR3. With 5 bases removed from V and 6 bases from J, the gap between germline ends came to 21 bases. CDR3 DNA sequence: TGTGCCAGTAGTTTCCGAAAGGGTAGTACGTTGGATACGCAGTATTTT. Its translation is CASSFRKGSTLDTQYF.

The chain recombines TRBV29-1 with TRBJ2-1; D not certain. The germline CDR1 and CDR2 sequences are SQVTM and ANQGSEA. The CDR3 has 14 residues. The germline V and J ends were trimmed by 3 bases and 4 bases, with 13 bases remaining between them. CDR3 loop: CSVDAATYYNEQFF. DNA of the CDR3: TGCAGCGTTGACGCAGCGACCTATTACAATGAGCAGTTCTTC.